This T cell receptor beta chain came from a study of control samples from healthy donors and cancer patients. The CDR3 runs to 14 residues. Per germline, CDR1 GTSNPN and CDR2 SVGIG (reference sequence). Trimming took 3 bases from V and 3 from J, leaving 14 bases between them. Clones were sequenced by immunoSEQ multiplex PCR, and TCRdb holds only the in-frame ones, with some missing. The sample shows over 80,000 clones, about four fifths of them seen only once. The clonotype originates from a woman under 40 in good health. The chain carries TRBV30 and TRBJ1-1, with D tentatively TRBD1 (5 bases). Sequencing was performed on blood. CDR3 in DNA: TGTGCCTGGAGGATAACAGGACGGTACACTGAAGCTTTCTTT. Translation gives CAWRITGRYTEAFF.